These T cell receptor beta chains were read from a single sample in a study of CD8 T cells in Susac syndrome. Via MiXCR, TCRdb re-called the immunoSEQ multiplex PCR reads, giving one row per CDR3 protein. The table includes under 200,000 distinct CDR3 sequences, 75% to 95% detected once. What was sequenced was CD4+ T cells from PBMCs. These receptors originate from a human donor with Susac syndrome. CDR3s leave out the opening cysteine and the closing phenylalanine or tryptophan. The D gene is left open where the match is weak. Not every row has a clone size; where given, it reads once, few, many or a size class.

.,.,TRBV15,ATSRDRPGELF
.,.,TRBV7-9,ASSLGLDEQY
TRBD1,.,TRBV5-4,ASSLDRTGTNYGYT
TRBD1,.,TRBV6-2/TRBV6-3,ASSYSTGYSNQPQH
.,.,TRBV6-1,ASSERQVLSYEQY
.,.,TRBV11-2,ASSLVIAGGNAF
.,few,TRBV6-5,ASSYRLNQPQH
TRBD1,.,TRBV7-8,ASSTRQGRNTGELF
.,.,TRBV29-1,SVVRDVGNTIY
.,.,TRBV7-2,ASSTASAYGYT
TRBD2,.,TRBV9,ASSLAGLNTGELF
.,once,TRBV30,AWSATWIPAGNTIY